The 22 T cell receptor beta chains in this list originate from one sample, sequenced in a study of T cell responses to AZD1222 COVID-19 vaccine. The method was immunoSEQ multiplex PCR; TCRdb's version includes in-frame clones alone and lacks a portion of them. The data hold approximately 150,000 clones, with roughly 90% observed a single time. Here the sequenced sample was peripheral blood, taken 28 days after the second AZD1222 dose. The receptors come from an adult who received the AZD1222 COVID-19 vaccine.

The chain is built from TRBV5-5 and TRBJ1-5; 10 bases are a match to TRBD1. Per germline, CDR1 SGHKS and CDR2 YYEKEE (reference sequence). This CDR3 has 15 residues. Trimming took 0 bases from V and 9 from J; bases not matched to a gene: 6. CDR3 sequence: CASSLAGQGLWPQHF. CDR3 nucleotide sequence: TGTGCCAGCAGCTTGGCGGGACAGGGGTTGTGGCCCCAGCATTTT. The full variable domain, rest sourced from reference TRBV5-5 and TRBJ1-5, is DAGVTQSPTHLIKTRGQQVTLRCSPISGHKSVSWYQQVLGQGPQFIFQYYEKEERGRGNFPDRFSARQFPNYSSELNVNALLLGDSALYLCASSLAGQGLWPQHFGDGTRLSIL.

The chain recombines TRBV7-2 with TRBJ1-1; 9 nucleotides align to TRBD1. Per the germline V gene, CDR1 is SGHTA and CDR2 is FQGNSA. The CDR3 contains 15 residues. The V gene end was trimmed by 1 base and the J gene end by 5 bases; junction bases not matched to a gene: 5. CDR3 bases: TGTGCCAGCAGCTTAGAGGGGACAGGGTTTACTGAAGCTTTCTTT. Its protein is CASSLEGTGFTEAFF.

The chain recombines TRBV7-2 with TRBJ2-7; D is perhaps TRBD1 (6 bases). Germline CDR1 SGHTA, CDR2 FQGNSA. Trimming pared 5 bases from V and 11 bases from J, leaving 28 bases between. CDR3 length: 16 amino acids. The CDR3 nucleotides are TGTGCCAGCAGCCCGACACCAACAGGGACCGTCTCCTTAGAGTACTTC. Amino acids: CASSPTPTGTVSLEYF.

The chain uses TRBV5-8 and TRBJ1-1; 7 bases map to TRBD1. The CDR3 runs 14 residues. Germline-derived CDR1 and CDR2 are SGHTS and YDEGEE. V lost 3 bases, J lost 0 bases, and 2 bases stayed unmatched. The CDR3 DNA is TGTGCCAGCAGCTCGGGACAGCTGAACACTGAAGCTTTCTTT. This translates into CASSSGQLNTEAFF.

CDR3 loop: CASSSYINAGAIDTQYF. The CDR3 bases are TGCGCCAGCAGCTCATATATAAACGCGGGGGCTATAGATACGCAGTATTTT. The gene calls are TRBV5-1 and TRBJ2-3, with D perhaps TRBD2 (7 bases). Germline CDR1 SGHRS, CDR2 YFSETQ. Trimming cost V 3 bases and J 5 bases, with 22 bases left between them. The CDR3 is made up of 17 amino acids.

Note on this clone: This specimen includes other DNA sequences encoding the same CDR3. V gene TRBV27 combines with J gene TRBJ1-2; TRBD1 is a possible D gene (6 bases). V shed 3 bases and J shed 7 bases, with 12 bases lying between them. The CDR3 length is 13 residues. Per germline, CDR1 MNHEY and CDR2 SMNVEV (reference sequence). The CDR3 here is CASSFSGGSGYTF. The DNA for the CDR3 is TGTGCCAGCAGTTTTAGCGGGGGCAGTGGCTACACCTTC.

The V call is TRBV24-1, the J call TRBJ1-5; D not certain. Germline loops: CDR1 KGHDR, CDR2 SFDVKD. The CDR3 runs 14 residues. V lost 9 bases and J lost 0, with 11 bases in between. The CDR3 coding sequence is TGTGCCACCGGTCAAGCACATAGCAATCAGCCCCAGCATTTT. Protein product: CATGQAHSNQPQHF.

The rearrangement uses TRBV7-9 and TRBJ2-3, with TRBD1 matching 8 bases. Per the germline V gene, CDR1 is SEHNR and CDR2 is FQNEAQ (reference sequence). The CDR3 spans 16 residues. V shed 5 bases, J shed 3 bases, and the junction held 10 bases outside the gene matches. The CDR3 region has the DNA TGTGCCAGCAGCATAAACAGGGGGGTGGGTACAGATACGCAGTATTTT. It codes for CASSINRGVGTDTQYF.

The genes are TRBV29-1 and TRBJ1-4; no definite D call. This CDR3 has 12 residues. Germline values: CDR1 SQVTM, CDR2 ANQGSEA. This CDR3 reads CIVGWSNEKLFF. CDR3 sequence (DNA): TGCATTGTGGGGTGGTCTAATGAAAAACTGTTTTTT.

The V and J genes are TRBV5-1 and TRBJ2-7; D is perhaps TRBD1 (6 bases). Germline V gives CDR1 SGHRS, CDR2 YFSETQ. The V end lost 2 bases, the J end lost 3 bases, and 15 bases lay between the germline ends. The CDR3 sequence is 15 residues long. This CDR3 reads CASSFPGVDYYEQYF. The CDR3 DNA sequence: TGCGCCAGCAGCTTTCCAGGGGTAGACTACTACGAGCAGTACTTC. The whole variable domain, filled in from reference TRBV5-1 and TRBJ2-7, reads KAGVTQTPRYLIKTRGQQVTLSCSPISGHRSVSWYQQTPGQGLQFLFEYFSETQRNKGNFPGRFSGRQFSNSRSEMNVSTLELGDSALYLCASSFPGVDYYEQYFGPGTRLTVT.

The V gene is TRBV6-5, the J gene TRBJ1-5; D remains ambiguous. The CDR3 runs 13 residues. Germline V gives CDR1 MNHEY, CDR2 SVGAGI. V lost 6 bases, J lost 2 bases, and 8 bases lay in between. The CDR3 sequence is CASSQEGNQPQHF. DNA for the CDR3: TGTGCCAGCAGCCAGGAGGGCAATCAGCCCCAGCATTTT.

CDR3 sequence (DNA): TGTGCCAGCAGTGACCGGACCCGGAACGAAAAACTGTTTTTT. Protein sequence: CASSDRTRNEKLFF. The chain joins TRBV2 to TRBJ1-4; D is ambiguous. The V end lost 3 bases, the J end lost 8 bases, and 13 bases lay between the germline ends. There are 14 residues in the CDR3. The germline CDR1 and CDR2 sequences are SNHLY and FYNNEI.

This chain connects TRBV2 to TRBJ2-6; 10 bases agree with TRBD1. Germline V gene data show CDR1 as SNHLY and CDR2 as FYNNEI. The V segment lost 3 bases and the J segment 2 bases; nucleotides outside the gene matches: 1. The CDR3 has 16 residues. CDR3 nucleotide sequence: TGTGCCAGCAGTGAGACAGGGGGCACTGGGGCCAACGTCCTGACTTTC. It encodes CASSETGGTGANVLTF.

The genes are TRBV4-1 and TRBJ1-2; TRBD1 is a possible D gene (5 bases). V lost 4 bases to trimming and J lost 4 bases, with 13 bases between them. This CDR3 is built from 14 residues. Germline loops: CDR1 MGHRA, CDR2 YSYEKL. In DNA, the CDR3 is TGCGCCAGCAGCCCAGGGACCGAAAGCTATGGCTACACCTTC. Translating it yields CASSPGTESYGYTF.

This clone has at least ten counts. The V and J genes are TRBV20-1 and TRBJ2-5; a weak D match, TRBD2 (6 bases). The CDR3 length is 10 residues. Germline V lookup: CDR1 DFQATT, CDR2 SNEGSKA (reference sequence). V lost 5 bases, J lost 9 bases, and 10 bases lay in between. CDR3 sequence: CSALGEAQYF. The CDR3 DNA sequence: TGCAGTGCTTTGGGGGAGGCCCAGTACTTC.

The rearrangement joins TRBV19 to TRBJ2-7; D perhaps matches TRBD2 (7 bases). Germline-derived CDR1 and CDR2 are LNHDA and SQIVND (reference sequence). V lost 6 bases and J lost 2, with 14 bases in between. The CDR3 has 14 residues. The CDR3 spells CASSGGPSPYEQYF. The CDR3 nucleotides are TGTGCCAGTAGCGGGGGGCCGTCTCCCTACGAGCAGTACTTC.

The chain recombines TRBV10-2 with TRBJ1-2, with D tentatively TRBD1 (5 bases). Germline assignment: CDR1 WSHSY and CDR2 SAAADI. V shed 3 bases and J shed 4 bases, with 15 bases lying between them. This CDR3 is 15 amino acids long. The CDR3 sequence is CASSDNLGGSYGYTF. In DNA, the CDR3 is TGCGCCAGCAGTGATAATCTGGGGGGGAGCTATGGCTACACCTTC.

The DNA for the CDR3 is TGTGCCAGCAGCCGTACAGGGTATGGCTACACCTTC. It translates to CASSRTGYGYTF. The chain joins TRBV7-8 to TRBJ1-2, with D possibly TRBD1 on 6 matching bases. The CDR3 consists of 12 residues. CDR1 is SGHVS and CDR2 is FQNEAQ in the germline V gene. Trimming took 5 bases from V and 5 from J, leaving 9 bases between them.

V usage is TRBV19 and J usage is TRBJ1-1, with TRBD1 matching 8 bases. There are 16 residues in the CDR3. Germline lookup yields CDR1 LNHDA and CDR2 SQIVND (reference sequence). The junction had 7 bases not matched to a gene; V was cut back by 4 bases and J by 0 bases. The CDR3 loop reads CASSTSRTGLNTEAFF. CDR3 DNA sequence: TGTGCCAGTAGTACCTCGCGGACAGGGCTGAACACTGAAGCTTTCTTT.

In its sample, this clone was seen once. The chain carries TRBV19 and TRBJ1-4, with TRBD1 as a possible D gene (6 bases). The CDR3 covers 18 residues. CDR1 is LNHDA, CDR2 SQIVND, per germline (reference sequence). V was pared by 4 bases and J by 7 bases, with 25 bases between. The CDR3 is CASSKPLLQGYNSEKLFF. Written as DNA, the CDR3 is TGTGCCAGTAGTAAACCCTTACTACAGGGCTACAATAGTGAAAAACTGTTTTTT.

The chain joins TRBV5-1 to TRBJ2-1; D is ambiguous. There are 20 residues in the CDR3. The ends were cut back, 3 bases at V and 1 base at J, with 26 bases in the middle. The germline V gene encodes CDR1 SGHRS and CDR2 YFSETQ. In DNA, the CDR3 is TGCGCCAGCAGCTCAAGTGTGACGTCGGAGTCCTACCGATCCTACAATGAGCAGTTCTTC. This sequence encodes CASSSSVTSESYRSYNEQFF.

The chain recombines TRBV14 with TRBJ1-2; 9 nucleotides line up with TRBD1. J lost 4 bases, V lost 1 base, and 16 bases had no gene match. Germline assignment: CDR1 SGHDN and CDR2 FVKESK. This CDR3 has 19 amino acids. CDR3 region: CASSQGIGTGRGNTYGYTF. The CDR3 DNA reads as TGTGCCAGCAGCCAAGGAATTGGGACAGGGAGAGGGAACACCTATGGCTACACCTTC.